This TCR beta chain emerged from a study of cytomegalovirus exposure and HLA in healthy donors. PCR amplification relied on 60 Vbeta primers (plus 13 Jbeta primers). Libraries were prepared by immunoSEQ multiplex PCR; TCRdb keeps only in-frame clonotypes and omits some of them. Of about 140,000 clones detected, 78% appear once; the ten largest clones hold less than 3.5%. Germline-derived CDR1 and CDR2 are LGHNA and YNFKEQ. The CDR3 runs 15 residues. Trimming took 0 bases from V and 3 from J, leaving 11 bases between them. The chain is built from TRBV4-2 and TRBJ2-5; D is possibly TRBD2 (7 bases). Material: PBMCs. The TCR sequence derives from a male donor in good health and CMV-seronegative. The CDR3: CASSQDEGGEETQYF. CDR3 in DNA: TGTGCCAGCAGCCAAGATGAAGGGGGGGAAGAGACCCAGTACTTC.